This TCR beta chain was obtained from a study of OX40 agonist ivuxolimab in advanced cancers. Broadly, across the study: Ivuxolimab, which targeted the costimulatory receptor OX40 (CD134), was an agonistic, fully human IgG2 monoclonal antibody. Intravenous ivuxolimab was administered to patients every 2 weeks at six dose levels: 0.01, 0.1, 0.3, 1.5, 3 and 10 mg/kg. Of the approximately 53 patients in dose escalation, 19 had hepatocellular carcinoma, approximately 15 had melanoma, 9 had renal cell carcinoma and 9 had head and neck cancer. In the dose-escalation cohort, around four fifths of patients were male, and the mean age was approximately 60 years, with a range of about 23 to 85. Patients were allowed to have had prior anti-PD-1, anti-PD-L1 or anti-CTLA-4 therapy, and 40% of the dose-escalation patients had been treated with checkpoint inhibitors. Three dose-escalation patients achieved partial responses, one with hepatocellular carcinoma and two with cutaneous melanoma. Peripheral TCRbeta sequencing aimed to test whether ivuxolimab altered TCR sequence diversity and caused clonal T-cell expansion. The paper reports the monotherapy dose-escalation portion (N ≈ 50 patients) of the phase I ivuxolimab trial.

To sequence the TCRbeta CDR3 region, genomic DNA was isolated from the sorted cells. The immunoSEQ Assay was used to sequence the TCRbeta CDR3 regions. In its TCRdb copy, this immuneACCESS table keeps in-frame sequences only and misses some clones. Where compared with another copy, unresolved V genes explain less than half of these, and the others have no known cause. In this sample the table shows 84,000 or so clones, 94% of which occur a single time. The ten largest make up roughly 11% of the sample. About this clone: Its target antigen remains unknown. Base qualities were left out, and no much larger clone turns up one base away.

The CDR3 has 16 amino acids, counting the end cysteine and phenylalanine. Just the 48-base CDR3 DNA is kept, in frame starting at base 1. V is cut back by 1 base and J by 5 bases, with 6 bases in the junction unmatched. Reading the germline V gene (reference sequence) gives CDR1 SGHAT and CDR2 FQDESV. On the study overall, not on this receptor specifically: Low levels of normalized T-cell clonal expansion were also seen in some nonresponding patients. Antigen specificity was not determined for the clonally expanded peripheral T cells. After ivuxolimab, expanded clones were on average more numerous among CD8+ T cells than among CD4+ T cells. At doses from 0.1 to 3.0 mg/kg, clonal expansion was seen in both CD4+ and CD8+ blood T cells between baseline and week 6. Partial responders in the 0.1-3.0 mg/kg groups had among the lowest normalized peripheral clonal expansion, especially among CD8+ T cells.

Patients with a history of autoimmune disease or receiving systemic immunosuppression were excluded from the trial. Peripheral blood for TCR sequencing was collected from all dose cohorts at baseline, on cycle 4 day 1, and on cycle 7 day 1. The samples were drawn from a first-in-human, open-label, multicenter phase I dose-escalation trial of ivuxolimab. The trial enrolled adults with locally advanced or metastatic head and neck squamous cell, hepatocellular, melanoma or renal cell carcinoma. Before TCR sequencing, CD4+ T cells and CD8+ T cells were sorted from peripheral blood as separate populations.

The clonotype originates from an adult with an advanced solid tumor such as melanoma, head and neck, liver or kidney cancer. The receptor chain draws on TRBV11-1 and TRBJ2-1; the junction holds 9 bases that match TRBD2. The sequenced sample was CD4+ or CD8+ T cells sorted from blood, obtained in a trial of the OX40 agonist ivuxolimab. CDR3 loop: CASSLEVAGANNEQFF. The nucleotide sequence reads TGTGCCAGCAGCTTAGAGGTAGCGGGAGCCAACAATGAGCAGTTCTTC.